This T cell receptor (beta chain) derives from a study of shared clonotypes between healthy human individuals. Profiling relied on immunoSEQ multiplex PCR, and the TCRdb table lists in-frame clones only, not all of them. The sample carries millions of clones, under 95% recorded once. Positively selected for CCR7, the CD45RO-negative cells used as naive CD8 cells excluded terminally differentiated effector memory CD45RA+ cells. This receptor was obtained from a man between 18 and 29 years old in good health. Some clones in this sample may be carry-over from other donors' samples. What was sequenced was naive CD8+ T cells from PBMCs.

The chain's CDR3 is CASSLGYGGYTF. DNA of the CDR3: TGTGCCAGCAGCTTGGGTTACGGTGGCTACACCTTC. V is TRBV5-4 and J is TRBJ1-2; no clear D gene. Germline V gene data show CDR1 as SGHNT and CDR2 as YYREEE (reference sequence). Trimming stripped 0 bases from V and 7 bases from J, with 7 bases between. The CDR3 loop spans 12 amino acids.